This paragraph covers one T cell receptor beta chain sequence. This record comes from a study of cytomegalovirus exposure and HLA in healthy donors. Study context: Approximately 190 million T cells yielded around 100 million unique TCR beta sequences, as an earlier analysis found. Clustering assigned roughly 81% of the roughly 370 genotyped donors to the Caucasian-associated ancestry cluster.

Researchers ran the PCR with 60 Vbeta and 13 Jbeta primers. Using immunoSEQ multiplex PCR, the repertoire was profiled, and TCRdb retains in-frame clones only, with some absent. This sample carries 65,000 to 95,000 clones, with approximately 4.2% going to the ten biggest clones. The TCR comes from a man aged 30 to 45 in good health and CMV-seronegative. Sample: PBMCs.

The CDR3 here is CASRHQNQLAGAYNEQFF. CDR3 DNA sequence: TGTGCAAGTCGCCACCAAAACCAACTAGCGGGGGCTTACAATGAGCAGTTCTTC. The gene calls are TRBV12-2 and TRBJ2-1; TRBD2, the D gene given by the table, was not confirmed from the DNA. TRBV12-2 is given as a pseudogene. This CDR3 comprises 18 residues.